The sequence of this T cell receptor (beta chain) was determined in a study of T and B cells in COVID-19 patients. Across the whole study: COVID-19 patients gave peripheral blood either during active infection or after recovery. At median age around 34 years, recovered patients were younger than active-infection patients at just over 65.

In the case of this clonotype: Its antigen is unidentified.

Blood genomic DNA input for TRB amplification was about 240-500 ng. The length of the CDR3 is 17 residues. Germline CDR1 reads DFQATT; CDR2 reads SNEGSKA (reference sequence). V was pared by 0 bases and J by 1 base, with 9 bases of the junction left unmatched. Study results and caveats: Highly clonal in active COVID-19, TRB repertoires exceeded healthy-donor diversity and richness at recovery. In COVID-19 patients, T cell receptor beta variable and joining gene use was reportedly strongly skewed.

Multiplex PCR with BIOMED2 TRB-A/B primer pools amplified TRB rearrangements. TCRdb independently ran MiXCR on the multiplex PCR reads; one entry per CDR3 protein. The profile shows about 8,900 distinct CDR3 sequences, roughly two fifths of them singletons. The sequenced sample was blood. This sequence originates from a human donor with active COVID-19. The chain uses TRBV20-1 and TRBJ2-3; 8 nucleotides align to TRBD2. CDR3 sequence (DNA): TGCAGTGCTAGAGATCCGAGCGGGAGTCAGGGCACAGATACGCAGTATTTT. It is translated as CSARDPSGSQGTDTQYF.